This T cell receptor (beta chain) was observed in a study of radiotherapy plus CTLA-4 blockade in lung cancer. The method was immunoSEQ multiplex PCR; TCRdb's version includes in-frame clones alone and lacks a portion of them. The sample holds tens of thousands of clones, 55% to 80% seen once. Participants had chemo-refractory metastatic non-small-cell lung cancer and were treated with focal radiation plus ipilimumab CTLA-4 blockade. Trimming left V 2 bases short and J 4 bases short, with 9 bases between. Germline assignment: CDR1 MGHRA and CDR2 YSYEKL. The CDR3 sequence is 14 residues long. The sequence was collected from a human donor with non-small cell lung cancer who had stable disease on radiotherapy plus ipilimumab. The specimen was peripheral blood, collected from a patient treated with radiotherapy plus ipilimumab. This chain joins TRBV4-1 and TRBJ2-1, with D possibly being TRBD1 (6 bases). This chain's CDR3 is CASSQQGTYNEQFF. Here the CDR3 DNA reads TGCGCCAGCAGCCAACAGGGGACGTACAATGAGCAGTTCTTC.